Below, one T cell receptor beta chain is given with its context. The data are from a study of control samples from healthy donors and cancer patients. Germline CDR1 and CDR2: MRHNA and SNTAGT. The V gene lost 2 bases and the J gene lost 8 bases, with 12 bases spanning the gap. This CDR3 region has 13 residues. Using immunoSEQ multiplex PCR, the repertoire was profiled, and TCRdb retains in-frame clones only, with some absent. The sample yields around 130,000 clones, 89% seen once. The chain has TRBV6-4 and TRBJ1-2; D is unclear. The TCR originated in a man aged 45 to 65 in good health. The sequencing input was blood. CDR3: CASSDREGGGYTF. CDR3 in DNA: TGTGCCAGCAGTGACAGGGAAGGTGGAGGCTACACCTTC.